The rows below give T cell receptor beta chains drawn from one sample of a study of blood T cell repertoires in COVID-19. Clones were sequenced by immunoSEQ multiplex PCR, and TCRdb holds only the in-frame ones, with some missing. The sample shows around 86,000 clones, approximately 83% of them seen only once. The sequenced material came from peripheral blood. The receptors here all came from a woman older than 75 with acute or convalescent COVID-19. Each CDR3 is given with its conserved first and last residue. A D gene is named only where the DNA matches it firmly. Not all rows give a size; the values are once, few, many and, for expanded clones, a class.

d_call	v_call	clone_size	j_call	cdr3_aa	cdr3_nt
.	TRBV21-1	.	TRBJ2-7	CARDDSGTCPYEQYF	TGTGCCAGAGACGACAGCGGGACTTGCCCCTACGAGCAGTACTTC
TRBD2	TRBV13	.	TRBJ2-7	CASRSSGTSGYEQYF	TGTGCCAGCAGGAGTAGCGGGACTTCCGGATACGAGCAGTACTTC
TRBD1	TRBV18	few	TRBJ1-5	CASSPGTGEQPQHF	TGTGCCAGCTCACCAGGGACAGGGGAGCAGCCCCAGCATTTT
.	TRBV7-2	.	TRBJ2-5	CASRAGETQYF	TGTGCCAGCAGGGCCGGGGAGACCCAGTACTTC
TRBD2	TRBV6-2/TRBV6-3	.	TRBJ2-7	CASSYGTSDYYEQYF	TGTGCCAGCAGTTACGGGACTAGCGATTATTACGAGCAGTACTTC
.	TRBV28	.	TRBJ2-7	CATSRGRFYEQYF	TGTGCCACCTCGCGAGGCCGCTTCTACGAGCAGTACTTC
.	TRBV5-8	.	TRBJ1-3	CASRYSSGNTIYF	TGTGCCAGCAGATACAGCTCTGGAAACACCATATATTTT
TRBD1	TRBV18	.	TRBJ2-2	CASSPRTGLSGELFF	TGTGCCAGCTCACCAAGGACAGGGTTGAGCGGGGAGCTGTTTTTT
.	TRBV28	few	TRBJ1-2	CASGRRDPGAGYGYTF	TGTGCCAGCGGTAGACGGGATCCAGGGGCGGGCTATGGCTACACCTTC
.	TRBV19	few	TRBJ1-5	CASTPDGQGTHQPQHF	TGTGCCAGTACCCCAGACGGCCAGGGGACCCATCAGCCCCAGCATTTT
.	TRBV6-6	.	TRBJ2-5	CASSYSRGREETQYF	TGTGCCAGCAGTTACTCGAGAGGTAGAGAAGAGACCCAGTACTTC
.	TRBV7-8	.	TRBJ1-4	CASSLARQAREKLFF	TGTGCCAGCAGCTTAGCGCGACAGGCAAGGGAAAAACTGTTTTTT
.	TRBV7-6	.	TRBJ2-3	CASSWGPTDTQYF	TGTGCCAGCAGCTGGGGCCCCACAGATACGCAGTATTTT
TRBD1	TRBV5-1	.	TRBJ1-5	CASSTGQGSNQPQHF	TGCGCCAGCAGCACCGGACAGGGAAGCAATCAGCCCCAGCATTTT
.	TRBV3-1/TRBV3-2	.	TRBJ2-1	CASSQDRVAAVYEQFF	TGTGCCAGCAGCCAAGATCGGGTAGCGGCGGTTTATGAGCAGTTCTTC
TRBD2	TRBV3-1/TRBV3-2	.	TRBJ2-7	CASRETSGSYEQYF	TGTGCCAGCAGGGAAACTAGCGGGAGCTACGAGCAGTACTTC
TRBD1	TRBV7-2	.	TRBJ1-1	CASSPGQENTEAFF	TGTGCCAGCAGCCCTGGACAGGAGAACACTGAAGCTTTCTTT
TRBD1	TRBV6-6	.	TRBJ2-1	CASSPSEAGGQFF	TGTGCCAGCAGCCCCTCCGAGGCAGGGGGACAGTTCTTC
TRBD1	TRBV10-1	once	TRBJ2-1	CASSGPPPGDRMISYNEQFF	TGCGCCAGCAGTGGGCCCCCCCCGGGGGACAGGATGATTTCCTACAATGAGCAGTTCTTC
TRBD2	TRBV5-1	.	TRBJ2-7	CASSVAGGHREQYF	TGCGCCAGCAGCGTCGCGGGAGGGCACCGCGAGCAGTACTTC
TRBD2	TRBV3-1/TRBV3-2	.	TRBJ2-3	CASSKAGGRRYGTDTQYF	TGTGCCAGCAGCAAGGCTGGCGGGAGGAGATATGGCACAGATACGCAGTATTTT
TRBD1	TRBV7-8	.	TRBJ2-5	CASSRGGQGAETQYF	TGTGCCAGCAGCCGAGGTGGACAGGGGGCAGAGACCCAGTACTTC
.	TRBV4-2	.	TRBJ2-2	CASSQDAVMNTGELFF	TGTGCCAGCAGCCAAGATGCGGTTATGAACACCGGGGAGCTGTTTTTT
.	TRBV6-5	.	TRBJ1-1	CASSYSREGSTEAFF	TGTGCCAGCAGTTACTCGAGGGAGGGGAGCACTGAAGCTTTCTTT
TRBD1	TRBV18	.	TRBJ2-2	CASSPGTGRSTGELFF	TGTGCCAGCTCACCCGGGACAGGGCGGAGTACCGGGGAGCTGTTTTTT
.	TRBV19	.	TRBJ1-3	CASSRRLTGSGNTIYF	TGTGCCAGTAGTCGTCGTCTCACCGGCTCTGGAAACACCATATATTTT
TRBD2	TRBV7-9	.	TRBJ2-2	CASSLLAANTGELFF	TGTGCCAGCAGCCTACTAGCGGCGAACACCGGGGAGCTGTTTTTT
TRBD1	TRBV5-1	.	TRBJ1-5	CARAGTGFCQPQHF	TGCGCCAGAGCCGGGACAGGGTTTTGTCAGCCCCAGCATTTT
TRBD2	TRBV10-1	.	TRBJ2-3	CASSASGKVTDTQYF	TGCGCCAGCAGTGCCAGCGGGAAAGTCACAGATACGCAGTATTTT
.	TRBV28	.	TRBJ2-7	CATRPSRTYEQYF	TGTGCCACGCGACCGAGCAGGACCTACGAGCAGTACTTC
.	TRBV7-9	.	TRBJ2-6	CASSPQGSGANVLTF	TGTGCCAGCAGCCCGCAGGGTTCCGGGGCCAACGTCCTGACTTTC
TRBD1	TRBV27	.	TRBJ1-5	CASSPDRGTNQPQHF	TGTGCCAGCAGCCCGGACAGGGGTACCAATCAGCCCCAGCATTTT
.	TRBV6-5	.	TRBJ1-5	CASSPQGRYQPQHF	TGTGCCAGCAGTCCGCAGGGAAGGTATCAGCCCCAGCATTTT
.	TRBV7-2	.	TRBJ2-2	CASSLHVGSVTGELFF	TGTGCCAGCAGCTTACACGTCGGGAGTGTCACCGGGGAGCTGTTTTTT
TRBD1	TRBV24-1	once	TRBJ2-2	CATSDRQGINIGELFF	TGTGCCACCAGTGACCGACAGGGGATAAACATCGGGGAGCTGTTTTTT
.	TRBV2	once	TRBJ2-5	CASSEAPRGSETQYF	TGTGCCAGCAGTGAAGCGCCTAGGGGGTCGGAGACCCAGTACTTC
.	TRBV5-1	.	TRBJ1-4	CASSLGTGSTNEKLFF	TGCGCCAGCAGCTTAGGAACAGGGTCAACTAATGAAAAACTGTTTTTT
TRBD2	TRBV19	.	TRBJ2-1	CASSKLTGTSGRYEQFF	TGTGCCAGTAGCAAACTTACCGGGACTAGCGGGAGGTATGAGCAGTTCTTC
.	TRBV7-2	.	TRBJ1-1	CASSLVWGPAAEAFF	TGTGCCAGCAGCTTAGTGTGGGGGCCCGCCGCTGAAGCTTTCTTT
.	TRBV12-5	.	TRBJ2-5	CASGSLPGHLRQETQYF	TGTGCTAGTGGTTCCTTACCGGGACATCTAAGGCAAGAGACCCAGTACTTC
.	TRBV28	.	TRBJ2-2	CASSPHTGTGELFF	TGTGCCAGCAGTCCACACACAGGGACCGGGGAGCTGTTTTTT
.	TRBV18	.	TRBJ2-5	CASSPSGRRDQETQYF	TGTGCCAGCTCACCATCCGGGAGAAGGGACCAAGAGACCCAGTACTTC
.	TRBV12-5	.	TRBJ1-1	CASVQDLGTEAFF	TGTGCTAGTGTTCAGGATTTGGGCACTGAAGCTTTCTTT
TRBD1	TRBV6-2/TRBV6-3	.	TRBJ2-3	CASSTGQGLTQYF	TGTGCCAGCAGTACCGGACAGGGACTGACGCAGTATTTT
TRBD1	TRBV7-8	.	TRBJ2-3	CASSRWTGSHTDTQYF	TGTGCCAGCAGCCGATGGACAGGTTCCCACACAGATACGCAGTATTTT
.	TRBV5-6	.	TRBJ2-6	CASSWGVSGANVLTF	TGTGCCAGCAGCTGGGGGGTCTCTGGGGCCAACGTCCTGACTTTC
.	TRBV2	once	TRBJ1-1	CASVETAEAFF	TGTGCCAGCGTAGAAACAGCTGAAGCTTTCTTT
TRBD2	TRBV18	.	TRBJ2-1	CASSPVTSGTGDEQFF	TGTGCCAGCTCACCGGTGACTAGCGGGACTGGGGATGAGCAGTTCTTC
.	TRBV6-5	.	TRBJ1-5	CASSYGRGEGNQPQHF	TGTGCCAGCAGTTACGGTCGGGGAGAAGGCAATCAGCCCCAGCATTTT
.	TRBV28	.	TRBJ1-1	CASSLFRQQNTEAFF	TGTGCCAGCAGTTTATTCAGACAGCAGAACACTGAAGCTTTCTTT
.	TRBV6-5	.	TRBJ2-5	CASRNHEGETQYF	TGTGCCAGCAGAAACCATGAGGGAGAGACCCAGTACTTC